The subject of this entry is one T cell receptor beta chain. At one boundary the junction diverges from the germline segment, which might be a read error. The sample is drawn from a study of blood T cell repertoires in COVID-19. Study summary: Italy, Spain and the United States were the sources of the convalescent and acute COVID-19 samples.

Participants were aged about 18 to 90 years, lived in roughly 23 US areas, and enrolled virtually. Cohorts were determined from participant-reported clinical history. From germline, CDR1 is SSHAT and CDR2 FNYEAQ (reference sequence). The CDR3 contains 15 residues. In the original processing: Reference gene primer amplification gave nucleated cell count estimates. Profiling relied on immunoSEQ multiplex PCR, and the TCRdb table lists in-frame clones only, not all of them. D and trimming were read from the DNA, whereas the V and J calls and clone size are those reported in that table. The sample yields around 230,000 clones, 86% seen once.

V usage is TRBV7-7 and J usage is TRBJ2-3; D perhaps matches TRBD2 (6 bases). The sample taken for sequencing was PBMCs or T cells enriched from blood (not recorded which). The receptor comes from a woman in her 40s with acute COVID-19. This chain's CDR3 is CASSLGASGTDTQYF. The CDR3 DNA sequence: TGTGCTAGCAGCTTAGGCGCTAGCGGCACAGATACGCAGTATTTT.